The next 32 T cell receptor beta chains were all read from a single sample in a study of T cell changes during pregnancy in multiple sclerosis. TCRdb keeps only in-frame clones here, not all; method: immunoSEQ multiplex PCR. The sample includes roughly 42,000 clones, approximately 91% of them seen just once. The specimen comprised CD4+ T cells from peripheral blood mononuclear cells, sampled in the second trimester of pregnancy. Receptor source: a female donor in good health, enrolled as a control in a pregnancy study.

The CDR3 region has the DNA TGTGCCAGCAGTTCTACCGGGACAGGGTACACCGGGGAGCTGTTTTTT. It is translated as CASSSTGTGYTGELFF. The chain is built from TRBV28 and TRBJ2-2, with 9 bases matching TRBD1. The CDR3 sequence is 16 residues long. Germline loops: CDR1 MDHEN, CDR2 SYDVKM. V shed 4 bases, J shed 3 bases, and the junction held 6 bases outside the gene matches.

The chain is built from TRBV7-9 and TRBJ2-5, with 11 bases matching TRBD2. V was clipped by 5 bases and J by 1 base; unmatched bases: 9. CDR3 size: 17 residues. CDR1 and CDR2 (germline): SEHNR, FQNEAQ (reference sequence). CDR3 residues: CASSLPTSGAVQETQYF. In nucleotides, the CDR3 is TGTGCCAGCAGCCTCCCGACTAGCGGGGCCGTCCAAGAGACCCAGTACTTC.

The chain employs TRBV20-1 and TRBJ2-5; D call uncertain. The V end was cut by 1 base, the J end by 5 bases, with 5 bases between. The CDR3 spans 11 residues. Germline-derived CDR1 and CDR2 are DFQATT and SNEGSKA (reference sequence). CDR3 nucleotide sequence: TGCAGTGCTAGAGTGTCGGAGACCCAGTACTTC. Its translation is CSARVSETQYF.

V gene TRBV28 combines with J gene TRBJ1-5; D possibly corresponds to TRBD1 (6 bases). V was cut by 6 bases and J by 4 bases, with 22 bases left in between. CDR1 MDHEN and CDR2 SYDVKM come from the germline V gene. This CDR3 is 17 amino acids long. The CDR3 loop is CASRNFRDTSGNQPQHF. The CDR3 DNA reads TGTGCCAGCAGGAATTTTCGGGACACATCCGGGAATCAGCCCCAGCATTTT.

This chain uses TRBV6-6 with TRBJ2-7; tentative D call: TRBD1 (6 bases). Germline CDR1 is MNHNY and CDR2 is SVGAGI (reference sequence). Trimming pared 0 bases from V and 5 bases from J, leaving 14 bases between. The CDR3 extends over 15 amino acids. CDR3 protein: CASSYSKTGRDEQYF. The DNA of the CDR3 is TGTGCCAGCAGTTACTCGAAAACAGGGCGGGACGAGCAGTACTTC.

V gene TRBV9 combines with J gene TRBJ2-7; 7 positions agree with TRBD2. V was pared by 1 base and J by 6 bases, with 4 bases of the junction left unmatched. CDR3 length: 13 amino acids. Germline CDR1 SGDLS, CDR2 YYNGEE. The CDR3 reads CASSVTSVTEQYF. CDR3 nucleotide sequence: TGTGCCAGCAGCGTAACTAGCGTAACCGAGCAGTACTTC.

The chain couples TRBV6-6 to TRBJ2-1, with D perhaps TRBD2 (6 bases). Deletions cut 11 bases from V and 1 base from J, with 12 bases between. This CDR3 has 13 residues. Germline values: CDR1 MNHNY, CDR2 SVGAGI (reference sequence). In nucleotides, the CDR3 is TGTGCCGCACGGGGGAGGTCCTACAATGAGCAGTTCTTC. Protein product: CAARGRSYNEQFF.

CDR3 nucleotide sequence: TGTGCCAGCAGCCAAGGAGGACCTTTAAGGGGAGAGACCCAGTACTTC. Its translation: CASSQGGPLRGETQYF. The chain employs TRBV4-2 and TRBJ2-5; tentatively, D is TRBD1 (5 bases). The ends were cut back, 1 base at V and 4 bases at J, with 16 bases in the middle. The length of the CDR3 is 16 residues. Per the germline V gene, CDR1 is LGHNA and CDR2 is YNFKEQ.

This rearrangement joins TRBV15 to TRBJ2-4; TRBD2 might be the D (6 bases). The CDR3 consists of 16 residues. Trimming pared 0 bases from V and 1 base from J, leaving 10 bases between. Germline loops: CDR1 LNHNV, CDR2 YYDKDF (reference sequence). CDR3 in amino acids: CATSREGGAAKNIQYF. The CDR3, as DNA: TGTGCCACCAGCAGAGAGGGGGGTGCGGCCAAAAACATTCAGTACTTC. Looking up the rest from reference TRBV15 and TRBJ2-4 gives the full variable domain: DAMVIQNPRYQVTQFGKPVTLSCSQTLNHNVMYWYQQKSSQAPKLLFHYYDKDFNNEADTPDNFQSRRPNTSFCFLDIRSPGLGDTAMYLCATSREGGAAKNIQYFGAGTRLSVL.

This chain links TRBV9 with TRBJ2-5, with 7 nucleotides matching TRBD2. The V gene's germline CDR1 is SGDLS and CDR2 YYNGEE. The CDR3 is 12 amino acids. With 2 bases clipped from V and 5 bases from J, the junction kept 0 bases outside the gene matches. The CDR3 sequence is CASSVGGETQYF. The CDR3, as DNA: TGTGCCAGCAGCGTGGGGGGGGAGACCCAGTACTTC.

The V and J genes are TRBV6-5 and TRBJ2-7; a possible D gene is TRBD1 (5 bases). The ends were cut back, 2 bases at V and 2 bases at J, with 13 bases in the middle. Germline V lookup: CDR1 MNHEY, CDR2 SVGAGI. The CDR3 contains 15 residues. The CDR3 region is CASSYRHQGTYEQYF. The CDR3 DNA follows: TGTGCCAGCAGTTACAGACACCAGGGCACCTACGAGCAGTACTTC.

This clone occurred a few times. V usage is TRBV5-8 and J usage is TRBJ2-5; D not resolved. The V end was cut by 7 bases, the J end by 3 bases, with 4 bases between. CDR1 SGHTS and CDR2 YDEGEE come from the germline V gene. The CDR3 spans 10 residues. The CDR3 sequence is CASRKETQYF. CDR3 coding DNA: TGTGCCAGCCGTAAAGAGACCCAGTACTTC.

The rearrangement joins TRBV9 to TRBJ1-1; TRBD1 might be the D (5 bases). Germline V gene lookup returns CDR1 SGDLS and CDR2 YYNGEE. Trimming removed 4 bases from V and 1 base from J, with 14 bases in between. This CDR3 contains 15 residues. The CDR3 reads CASSPWGRANTEAFF. The CDR3 DNA sequence: TGTGCCAGCAGCCCCTGGGGCAGGGCGAACACTGAAGCTTTCTTT.

This clone was counted between two and nine times. V and J are TRBV10-1 and TRBJ1-1; TRBD1 is a possible D gene (6 bases). Trimming left V 5 bases short and J 5 bases short, with 12 bases between. The V gene's germline CDR1 is WNHNN and CDR2 SYGVQD (reference sequence). CDR3 length equals 13 residues. This chain's CDR3 is CASSTGIKTEAFF. The CDR3 DNA reads TGCGCCAGCAGTACAGGGATTAAGACTGAAGCTTTCTTT.

This chain links TRBV7-2 with TRBJ2-7; maybe TRBD1 (6 bases). Germline values: CDR1 SGHTA, CDR2 FQGNSA. V lost 0 bases, J lost 2 bases, and 11 bases lay in between. This CDR3 is built from 15 residues. CDR3 DNA: TGTGCCAGCAGCTTAGCCCCAGGGGCTACCTACGAGCAGTACTTC. Translated: CASSLAPGATYEQYF.

The rearrangement uses TRBV5-1 and TRBJ2-5; D gene ambiguous. There are 14 residues in the CDR3. V was shortened by 0 bases and J by 2 bases, with 8 bases between the two germline ends. Germline V CDR1 and CDR2: SGHRS, YFSETQ. The CDR3 loop reads CASSLAGTQETQYF. CDR3 coding DNA: TGCGCCAGCAGCTTGGCGGGTACGCAAGAGACCCAGTACTTC. Looking up the rest from reference TRBV5-1 and TRBJ2-5 gives the full variable domain: KAGVTQTPRYLIKTRGQQVTLSCSPISGHRSVSWYQQTPGQGLQFLFEYFSETQRNKGNFPGRFSGRQFSNSRSEMNVSTLELGDSALYLCASSLAGTQETQYFGPGTRLLVL.

V usage is TRBV7-9 and J usage is TRBJ2-1, with 13 bases matching TRBD2. Trimming at V came to 5 bases and at J to 6 bases, leaving 4 bases not matched to a gene. The CDR3 totals 15 residues. Looked up from germline, CDR1 is SEHNR and CDR2 is FQNEAQ (reference sequence). CDR3 sequence reads: CASSRRTSGSNEQFF. DNA of the CDR3: TGTGCCAGCAGCCGTCGGACTAGCGGGAGCAATGAGCAGTTCTTC.

The chain joins TRBV9 to TRBJ2-1; 9 bases are shared with TRBD2. Per the germline V gene, CDR1 is SGDLS and CDR2 is YYNGEE. The V gene end was trimmed by 7 bases and the J gene end by 4 bases; junction bases not matched to a gene: 12. This CDR3 has 16 residues. The CDR3 spells CASLSLAGETYNEQFF. In DNA form, the CDR3 reads TGTGCCAGCCTTTCGTTAGCGGGAGAGACTTACAATGAGCAGTTCTTC. The full variable domain, completed using reference TRBV9 and TRBJ2-1, is DSGVTQTPKHLITATGQRVTLRCSPRSGDLSVYWYQQSLDQGLQFLIQYYNGEERAKGNILERFSAQQFPDLHSELNLSSLELGDSALYFCASLSLAGETYNEQFFGPGTRLTVL.

The genes are TRBV2 and TRBJ1-2; 8 bases map to TRBD1. With 4 bases clipped from V and 6 bases from J, the junction kept 4 bases outside the gene matches. This CDR3 is built from 13 residues. Germline V lookup: CDR1 SNHLY, CDR2 FYNNEI. The CDR3 loop reads CASSARTGNGYTF. The CDR3 DNA sequence: TGTGCCAGCAGTGCCCGGACAGGGAATGGCTACACCTTC. Filled out from reference TRBV2 and TRBJ1-2, the complete variable domain reads EPEVTQTPSHQVTQMGQEVILRCVPISNHLYFYWYRQILGQKVEFLVSFYNNEISEKSEIFDDQFSVERPDGSNFTLKIRSTKLEDSAMYFCASSARTGNGYTFGSGTRLTVV.

The chain employs TRBV5-1 and TRBJ1-2; no firm D call. Trimming cost V 10 bases and J 5 bases, with 15 bases left between them. CDR3 length: 12 residues. Germline lookup yields CDR1 SGHRS and CDR2 YFSETQ. The CDR3 is CAQLPRGYGYTF. The CDR3 DNA sequence: TGCGCCCAGCTGCCTCGAGGGTATGGCTACACCTTC.

This clone was seen only once. This chain joins TRBV6-5 and TRBJ1-3, with unresolved D. The germline V gene has CDR1 MNHEY and CDR2 SVGAGI. V was shortened by 0 bases and J by 0 bases, with 9 bases between the two germline ends. CDR3 length: 16 residues. The CDR3 is CASSYSWRISGNTIYF. The CDR3 DNA is TGTGCCAGCAGTTACTCGTGGCGGATCTCTGGAAACACCATATATTTT.

For this clone: Other DNA sequences within the sample encode an identical CDR3. V is TRBV7-2 and J is TRBJ2-1; 8 bases agree with TRBD2. Per germline, CDR1 SGHTA and CDR2 FQGNSA. V lost 1 base, J lost 4 bases, and 3 bases stayed unmatched. CDR3 length equals 15 residues. The CDR3 sequence: CASSLVTSGYNEQFF. The CDR3 coding sequence is TGTGCCAGCAGCTTAGTCACTAGCGGATACAATGAGCAGTTCTTC.

V is TRBV7-2 and J is TRBJ2-5; tentatively, D is TRBD2 (5 bases). V was trimmed by 7 bases and J by 3 bases, leaving 12 bases between them. The CDR3 extends over 13 amino acids. CDR1 SGHTA and CDR2 FQGNSA come from the germline V gene. The CDR3 is CASTRTGKETQYF. The DNA for the CDR3 is TGTGCCAGCACCCGGACGGGGAAAGAGACCCAGTACTTC.

CDR3 protein: CASSWRASGNTIYF. CDR3 in DNA: TGTGCCAGCAGCTGGCGGGCCTCTGGAAACACCATATATTTT. V is TRBV6-1 and J is TRBJ1-3, with D unresolved. The CDR3 is 14 amino acids. CDR1 and CDR2 from the germline V gene are MNHNS and SASEGT. V was shortened by 6 bases and J by 0 bases, with 9 bases between the two germline ends.

The rearrangement joins TRBV18 to TRBJ1-6, with a tentative D call TRBD1 (6 bases). Looked up from germline, CDR1 is KGHSH and CDR2 is LQKENI. Deletions cut 2 bases from V and 8 bases from J, with 7 bases between. This CDR3 comprises 13 residues. CDR3 DNA: TGTGCCAGCTCACCAGGGGGCGATTCACCCCTCCACTTT. Encoded protein: CASSPGGDSPLHF.

The rearrangement uses TRBV5-4 and TRBJ2-3, with D hard to call. Germline assignment: CDR1 SGHNT and CDR2 YYREEE (reference sequence). The CDR3 loop spans 14 amino acids. Trimming took off 5 bases at V and 0 bases at J, with 10 bases between the two ends. CDR3 nucleotide sequence: TGTGCCAGCAGAGTTACGGTTAGCACAGATACGCAGTATTTT. Translating it yields CASRVTVSTDTQYF.

This chain connects TRBV19 to TRBJ2-2; 15 bases line up with TRBD2. V gave up 7 bases and J gave up 4 bases; unmatched junction bases: 10. This CDR3 has 18 amino acids. CDR1 is LNHDA and CDR2 is SQIVND in the germline V gene (reference sequence). Here the CDR3 DNA reads TGTGCCAGTACCACTGGGACTAGCGGGAGGTCGATCACCGGGGAGCTGTTTTTT. This encodes CASTTGTSGRSITGELFF.

The V gene is TRBV28, the J gene TRBJ2-1, with 9 positions matching TRBD1. V was clipped by 8 bases and J by 3 bases; unmatched bases: 5. The CDR3 runs to 14 residues. Germline V lookup: CDR1 MDHEN, CDR2 SYDVKM. The DNA for the CDR3 is TGTGCCAGCGGCAAGGGACAGGGCTACAATGAGCAGTTCTTC. Protein sequence: CASGKGQGYNEQFF.

The chain recombines TRBV6-5 with TRBJ2-3, with 12 bases fitting TRBD1. CDR1 MNHEY and CDR2 SVGAGI come from the germline V gene. This CDR3 is built from 16 residues. Trimming at V came to 2 bases and at J to 6 bases, leaving 6 bases not matched to a gene. CDR3 amino acids: CASSYGGTGGDDTQYF. In nucleotides, the CDR3 is TGTGCCAGCAGTTACGGCGGGACAGGGGGCGATGATACGCAGTATTTT.

The chain combines TRBV5-5 with TRBJ2-3; D gene unclear. Per the germline V gene, CDR1 is SGHKS and CDR2 is YYEKEE (reference sequence). The ends were cut back, 1 base at V and 4 bases at J, with 4 bases in the middle. The CDR3 has 12 residues. CDR3 coding DNA: TGTGCCAGCAGCTTGTATCCAGATACGCAGTATTTT. Amino acid sequence: CASSLYPDTQYF.

The rearrangement joins TRBV5-5 to TRBJ2-1, with TRBD2 identical over 8 bases. The CDR3 has 16 amino acids. Trimming at V came to 3 bases and at J to 8 bases, leaving 13 bases not matched to a gene. In germline, CDR1 is SGHKS, CDR2 YYEKEE (reference sequence). The CDR3 region has the DNA TGTGCCAGCAGCTCGGGGGGACTAGGGCCGACGGATGAGCAGTTCTTC. Translating gives CASSSGGLGPTDEQFF.

The chain couples TRBV29-1 to TRBJ1-3; D might be TRBD1 (5 bases). The CDR3 runs 13 residues. Germline CDR1 reads SQVTM; CDR2 reads ANQGSEA. Between the trimmed V and J ends, which lost 3 bases and 2 bases, there was a span of 8 bases. The CDR3 DNA reads as TGCAGCGTTGAGGGGGGAGCTGGAAACACCATATATTTT. This encodes CSVEGGAGNTIYF. Based on the CDR3 plus reference TRBV29-1 and TRBJ1-3, the full variable domain is SAVISQKPSRDICQRGTSLTIQCQVDSQVTMMFWYRQQPGQSLTLIATANQGSEATYESGFVIDKFPISRPNLTFSTLTVSNMSPEDSSIYLCSVEGGAGNTIYFGEGSWLTVV.